The rows below give T cell receptor beta chains drawn from one sample of a study of shared clonotypes between healthy human individuals. The data were produced by immunoSEQ multiplex PCR, yet TCRdb's version contains in-frame clones alone and is incomplete. The sample lists 2 million to 2.5 million clones; roughly 94% were seen once. Sequenced input: naive CD4+ T cells sorted from blood. Source of these receptors: a man younger than 35 in good health. CDR3s include the opening cysteine and the closing phenylalanine or tryptophan. D genes are given only for firm matches. Clone size appears in some rows only: once, few, many, or a class for an expanded clone.

once	TRBJ1-2	.	TRBV4-3	TGCGCCAGCAGCCAAGGACAGGTTCACTATGGCTACACCTTC	CASSQGQVHYGYTF
.	TRBJ2-6	.	TRBV6-5	TGTGCCAGCAGTTACTCCCTCGCCGGGGCCAACGTCCTGACTTTC	CASSYSLAGANVLTF
.	TRBJ2-3	.	TRBV9	TGTGCCAGCAGCCCCCGGACCGCATTAAGCACAGATACGCAGTATTTT	CASSPRTALSTDTQYF
.	TRBJ2-3	.	TRBV5-6	TGTGCCAGCAGCTTGCGCGGGGCCCCCACTAGCACAGATACGCAGTATTTT	CASSLRGAPTSTDTQYF
.	TRBJ2-7	TRBD2	TRBV7-7	TGTGCTAGCAGCTTAGAGTGGGGGTATCGGGAGGCGGCCTACGAGCAGTACTTC	CASSLEWGYREAAYEQYF
.	TRBJ1-4	.	TRBV5-6	TGTGCCAGCAGCTTCAGGCAGGGGATTGAAAAACTGTTTTTT	CASSFRQGIEKLFF
.	TRBJ1-5	.	TRBV11-2	TGTGCCAGCAGCCTACATCTGAGGGCCCAGCCCCAGCATTTT	CASSLHLRAQPQHF
.	TRBJ1-2	.	TRBV27	TGTGCCAGCAGTTTATCCGGGGCCGTCTATGGCTACACCTTC	CASSLSGAVYGYTF
.	TRBJ2-2	TRBD1	TRBV18	TGTGCCAGCTCACCTGGACAGGTCACCGGGGAGCTGTTTTTT	CASSPGQVTGELFF
.	TRBJ1-4	.	TRBV9	TGTGCCAGCAGCGTAGGACCCGCGGAAAAACTGTTTTTT	CASSVGPAEKLFF
.	TRBJ2-7	TRBD1	TRBV15	TGTGCCACCAGCAGAGATGGGACAGGGGACTACGAGCAGTACTTC	CATSRDGTGDYEQYF
once	TRBJ2-3	.	TRBV5-4	TGTGCCAGCAGCACGAACACAGATACGCAGTATTTT	CASSTNTDTQYF
.	TRBJ2-5	.	TRBV6-6	TGTGCCAGCTCCGAAGAGGGGCCGGAGTACTTC	CASSEEGPEYF
.	TRBJ1-1	TRBD1	TRBV28	TGTGCCAGCAGTTTAAATATCAGACAGGGTTACATGGACACTGAAGCTTTCTTT	CASSLNIRQGYMDTEAFF
.	TRBJ2-3	TRBD2	TRBV30	TGTGCCTGGAGTGTAGCTAGCGGGGGGGCTACAGATACGCAGTATTTT	CAWSVASGGATDTQYF
.	TRBJ2-2	TRBD2	TRBV5-1	TGCGCCAGCAGCCAGGGACTAGCTTTCGCCGGGGAGCTGTTTTTT	CASSQGLAFAGELFF
.	TRBJ1-2	.	TRBV18	TGTGCCAGCTCACCGAGCCTGGGGGGCTACACCTTC	CASSPSLGGYTF
.	TRBJ1-1	TRBD1	TRBV19	TGTGCCAGTAGGTCGCAGGGGGACACTGAAGCTTTCTTT	CASRSQGDTEAFF
.	TRBJ2-5	TRBD2	TRBV10-3	TGTGCCATACGGACTAGCGGGGGTGAAGAGACCCAGTACTTC	CAIRTSGGEETQYF
.	TRBJ2-7	.	TRBV10-1	TGCGCCAGCAGTGAGTCTTCGGGACCATACGAGCAGTACTTC	CASSESSGPYEQYF
.	TRBJ2-7	.	TRBV21-1	TGTGCCAGCACCCCAGTTGTGGACAGCTCCTACGAGCAGTACTTC	CASTPVVDSSYEQYF
.	TRBJ2-7	TRBD1	TRBV7-6	TGTGCCAGCAGCTTAGCGACAGGGAAGGACGAGCAGTACTTC	CASSLATGKDEQYF
.	TRBJ2-7	.	TRBV14	TGTGCCAGCAGCCAGGCTATAGGGCGGACTACCTACGAGCAGTACTTC	CASSQAIGRTTYEQYF